This T cell receptor beta chain was sequenced for a study of T cell repertoires in cytomegalovirus infection (dated by TCRdb to between 2018 and 2020). In the study overall: The HLA type of each donor mattered for the analysis, because public TCR beta signatures pointed to carriage of CMV infection along with the matching HLA type. What the work shows at the level of the full study, not this receptor alone: The ex vivo response was dominated by HLA-C-restricted CMV-specific TCR beta clonotypes, and the single most frequent clonotype in two of eight donors was supplied by these HLA-C-restricted clonotypes. Cumulative frequency of public TCR beta family members discriminated carriers of CMV infection plus the relevant HLA type in this cohort and an independent approximately 370-donor cohort.

The germline V gene encodes CDR1 LNHDA and CDR2 SQIVND (reference sequence). Here V drops 1 base and J drops 0 bases, and the junction holds 3 bases not matched to any gene. Its CDR3 holds 16 amino acids, cysteine through phenylalanine. Of the read, only the CDR3 DNA is kept; its 48 bases are in frame from base 1. TCRdb records Illumina HiSeq 1500 as the sequencer. The raw public data were reprocessed by TCRdb itself: fastp quality trimming at Q25, MiXCR clonotype calling, in-frame beta chains only. When rows share a CDR3 protein, they turn into one entry using the most common DNA and genes. The table for this sample lists around 450,000 distinct CDR3 sequences; roughly 31% of them were counted only once. Of the sample, roughly 15% is held by the ten largest clones. Points on this clonotype: Its binding antigen is unknown. No base quality values were provided; no much bigger clone lies one nucleotide off.

The sequenced sample was PBMCs. The TCR originated in a human donor in good health (CMV status not recorded). Some clones in this sample may be carry-over from other donors' samples. The chain couples TRBV19 to TRBJ1-5; TRBD1 agrees with 7 junctional bases. The DNA is TGTGCCAGTAGTATAGGACAGGGTTATAGCAATCAGCCCCAGCATTTT. Translated, it reads CASSIGQGYSNQPQHF.